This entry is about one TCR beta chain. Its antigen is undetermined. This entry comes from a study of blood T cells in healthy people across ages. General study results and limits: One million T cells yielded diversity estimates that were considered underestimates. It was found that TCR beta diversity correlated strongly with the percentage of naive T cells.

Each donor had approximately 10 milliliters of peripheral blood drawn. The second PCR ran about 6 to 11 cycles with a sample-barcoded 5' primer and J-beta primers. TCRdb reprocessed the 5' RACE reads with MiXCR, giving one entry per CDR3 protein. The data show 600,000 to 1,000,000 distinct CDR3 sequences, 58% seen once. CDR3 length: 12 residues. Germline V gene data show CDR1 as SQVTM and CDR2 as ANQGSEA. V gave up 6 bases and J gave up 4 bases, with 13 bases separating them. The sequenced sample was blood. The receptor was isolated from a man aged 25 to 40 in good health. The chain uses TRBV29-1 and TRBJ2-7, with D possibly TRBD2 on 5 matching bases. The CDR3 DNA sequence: TGCAGCGTAAAGCGAGGACTTTACGAGCAGTACTTC. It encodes CSVKRGLYEQYF.